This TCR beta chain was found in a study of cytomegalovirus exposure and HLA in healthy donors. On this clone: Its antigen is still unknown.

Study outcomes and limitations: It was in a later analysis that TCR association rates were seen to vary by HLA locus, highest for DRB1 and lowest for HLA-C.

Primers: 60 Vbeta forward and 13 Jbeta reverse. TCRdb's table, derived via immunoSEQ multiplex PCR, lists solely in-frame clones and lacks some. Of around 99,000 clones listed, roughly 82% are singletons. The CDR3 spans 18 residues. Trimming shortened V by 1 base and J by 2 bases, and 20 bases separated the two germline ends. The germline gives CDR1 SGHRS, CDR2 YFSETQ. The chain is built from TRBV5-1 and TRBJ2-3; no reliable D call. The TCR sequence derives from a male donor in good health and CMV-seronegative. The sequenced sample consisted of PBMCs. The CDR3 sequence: CASSLNLITDFDTDTQYF. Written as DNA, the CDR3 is TGCGCCAGCAGCTTGAATTTAATAACTGATTTCGACACAGATACGCAGTATTTT.